This T cell receptor beta chain was observed in a study of control samples from healthy donors and cancer patients. CDR1 is SGHTS and CDR2 is YDEGEE in the germline V gene. V lost 4 bases, J lost 4 bases, and 11 bases lay in between. The CDR3 runs to 13 residues. Sequencing used immunoSEQ multiplex PCR; TCRdb keeps in-frame clones, though not all of them. The sample has some 130,000 clones, roughly 91% seen once. The chain recombines TRBV5-8 with TRBJ1-2; a possible D gene is TRBD1 (6 bases). This sequence originates from a man aged 45 to 65 with head and neck cancer. Specimen: PBMCs. CDR3 protein: CASSPGHSYGYTF. For the CDR3, the DNA is TGTGCCAGCAGCCCGGGACATTCCTATGGCTACACCTTC.